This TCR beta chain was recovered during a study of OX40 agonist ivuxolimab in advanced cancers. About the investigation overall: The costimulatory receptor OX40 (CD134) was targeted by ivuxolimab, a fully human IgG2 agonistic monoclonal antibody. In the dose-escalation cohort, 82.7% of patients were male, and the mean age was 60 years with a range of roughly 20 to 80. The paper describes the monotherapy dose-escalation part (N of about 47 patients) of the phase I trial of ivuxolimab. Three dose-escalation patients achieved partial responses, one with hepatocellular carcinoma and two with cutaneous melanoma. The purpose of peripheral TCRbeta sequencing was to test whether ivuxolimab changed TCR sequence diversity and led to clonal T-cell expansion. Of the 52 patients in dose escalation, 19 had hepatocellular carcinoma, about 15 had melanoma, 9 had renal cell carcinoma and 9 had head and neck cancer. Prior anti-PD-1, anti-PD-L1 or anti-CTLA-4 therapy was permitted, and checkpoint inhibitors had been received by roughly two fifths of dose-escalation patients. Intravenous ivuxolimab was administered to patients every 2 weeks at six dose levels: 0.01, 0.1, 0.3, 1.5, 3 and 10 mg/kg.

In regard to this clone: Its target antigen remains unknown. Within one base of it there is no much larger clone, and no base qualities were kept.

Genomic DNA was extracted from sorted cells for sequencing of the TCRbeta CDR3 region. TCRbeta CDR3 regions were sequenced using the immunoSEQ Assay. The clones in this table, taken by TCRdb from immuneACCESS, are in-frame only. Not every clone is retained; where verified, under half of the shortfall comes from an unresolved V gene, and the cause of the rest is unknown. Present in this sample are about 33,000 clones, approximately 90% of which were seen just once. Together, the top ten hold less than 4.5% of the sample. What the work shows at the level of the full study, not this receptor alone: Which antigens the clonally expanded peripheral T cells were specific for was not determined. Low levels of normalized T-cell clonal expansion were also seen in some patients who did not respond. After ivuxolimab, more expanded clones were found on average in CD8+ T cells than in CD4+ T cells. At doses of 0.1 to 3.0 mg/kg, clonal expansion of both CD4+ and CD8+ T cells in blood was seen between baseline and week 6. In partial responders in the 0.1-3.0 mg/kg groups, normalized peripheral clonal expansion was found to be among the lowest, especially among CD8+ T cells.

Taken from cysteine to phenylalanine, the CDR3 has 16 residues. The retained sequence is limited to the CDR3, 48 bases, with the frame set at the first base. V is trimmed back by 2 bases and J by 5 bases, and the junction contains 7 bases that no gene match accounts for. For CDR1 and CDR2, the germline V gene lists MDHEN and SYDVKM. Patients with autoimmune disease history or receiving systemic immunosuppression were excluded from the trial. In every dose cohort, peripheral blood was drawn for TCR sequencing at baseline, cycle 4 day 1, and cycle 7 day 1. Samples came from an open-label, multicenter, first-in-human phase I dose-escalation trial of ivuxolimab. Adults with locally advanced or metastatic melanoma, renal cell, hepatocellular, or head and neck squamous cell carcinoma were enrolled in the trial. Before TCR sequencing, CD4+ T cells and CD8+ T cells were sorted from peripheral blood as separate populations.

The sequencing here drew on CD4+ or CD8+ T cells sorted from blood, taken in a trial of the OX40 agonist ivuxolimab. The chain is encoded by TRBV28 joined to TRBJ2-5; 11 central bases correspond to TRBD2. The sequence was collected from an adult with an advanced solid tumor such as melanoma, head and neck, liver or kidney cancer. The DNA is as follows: TGTGCCAGCAGTTTAGTCAGGACTAGCGGGCGTGAGACCCAGTACTTC. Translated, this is CASSLVRTSGRETQYF.